Listed below are T cell receptor beta chains from one sample, sequenced in a study of T cell changes during pregnancy in multiple sclerosis. Profiling relied on immunoSEQ multiplex PCR, and the TCRdb table lists in-frame clones only, not all of them. The repertoire holds 15,000 to 20,000 clones, with 88% as singletons. Sequenced here: CD4+ T cells from peripheral blood mononuclear cells, sampled in the first trimester of pregnancy. These receptors were collected from a female donor in good health, enrolled as a control in a pregnancy study. CDR3s include the opening cysteine and the closing phenylalanine or tryptophan. D genes are given only for firm matches. Size tells how often a clone was seen (once, few, many) or the class of an expanded clone, and some rows leave it out.

clone size: -; D gene: -; J gene: TRBJ1-3; V gene: TRBV7-9; CDR3 protein: CASSPIPGQGNSGNTIYF; CDR3 DNA: TGTGCCAGCAGCCCAATCCCGGGACAAGGGAACTCTGGAAACACCATATATTTT
clone size: -; D gene: -; J gene: TRBJ1-4; V gene: TRBV4-1; CDR3 protein: CASSHPRSNEKLFF; CDR3 DNA: TGCGCCAGCAGCCATCCACGGAGTAATGAAAAACTGTTTTTT
clone size: -; D gene: -; J gene: TRBJ2-1; V gene: TRBV20-1; CDR3 protein: CSAAPSTEQFF; CDR3 DNA: TGCAGTGCTGCCCCAAGCACTGAGCAGTTCTTC
clone size: -; D gene: TRBD1; J gene: TRBJ2-3; V gene: TRBV7-9; CDR3 protein: CASSLDRGLTDTQYF; CDR3 DNA: TGTGCCAGCAGCCTGGACAGGGGACTCACCGATACGCAGTATTTT
clone size: few; D gene: -; J gene: TRBJ1-6; V gene: TRBV25-1; CDR3 protein: CASRLTGYTLHF; CDR3 DNA: TGTGCCAGCAGATTGACAGGTTACACCCTCCACTTT
clone size: once; D gene: -; J gene: TRBJ2-2; V gene: TRBV7-8; CDR3 protein: CASSLGGQLGTGELFF; CDR3 DNA: TGTGCCAGCAGCTTAGGAGGACAATTGGGCACCGGGGAGCTGTTTTTT
clone size: -; D gene: -; J gene: TRBJ1-5; V gene: TRBV19; CDR3 protein: CASSIDRGRNQPQHF; CDR3 DNA: TGTGCCAGTAGTATAGACCGAGGGAGAAATCAGCCCCAGCATTTT
clone size: -; D gene: -; J gene: TRBJ1-5; V gene: TRBV18; CDR3 protein: CASSPTANQPQHF; CDR3 DNA: TGTGCCAGCTCACCTACCGCGAATCAGCCCCAGCATTTT
clone size: -; D gene: TRBD2; J gene: TRBJ2-4; V gene: TRBV9; CDR3 protein: CASSPPAGGAKNIQYF; CDR3 DNA: TGTGCCAGCAGCCCCCCCGCGGGAGGGGCCAAAAACATTCAGTACTTC
clone size: -; D gene: TRBD2; J gene: TRBJ2-1; V gene: TRBV7-2; CDR3 protein: CASSLSGGLYNEQFF; CDR3 DNA: TGTGCCAGCAGCTTAAGCGGGGGTCTTTACAATGAGCAGTTCTTC
clone size: -; D gene: TRBD2; J gene: TRBJ2-3; V gene: TRBV18; CDR3 protein: CASSPRFSSGGTDTQYF; CDR3 DNA: TGTGCCAGCTCACCTCGATTTTCCAGCGGGGGAACAGATACGCAGTATTTT
clone size: -; D gene: -; J gene: TRBJ1-4; V gene: TRBV29-1; CDR3 protein: CSVGTDNEKLFF; CDR3 DNA: TGCAGCGTTGGGACAGATAATGAAAAACTGTTTTTT
clone size: -; D gene: -; J gene: TRBJ1-5; V gene: TRBV29-1; CDR3 protein: CSVDQGSGNQPQHF; CDR3 DNA: TGCAGCGTTGACCAGGGTTCGGGCAATCAGCCCCAGCATTTT
clone size: -; D gene: TRBD2; J gene: TRBJ2-1; V gene: TRBV9; CDR3 protein: CASSVGGRGYSYNEQFF; CDR3 DNA: TGTGCCAGCAGCGTAGGTGGGCGGGGGTACTCCTACAATGAGCAGTTCTTC
clone size: once; D gene: TRBD1; J gene: TRBJ2-7; V gene: TRBV5-1; CDR3 protein: CASRPTGTGGLGEQYF; CDR3 DNA: TGCGCCAGCAGGCCCACCGGGACAGGGGGCTTGGGCGAGCAGTACTTC
clone size: -; D gene: -; J gene: TRBJ2-5; V gene: TRBV28; CDR3 protein: CASSLTGTLEQYF; CDR3 DNA: TGTGCCAGCAGTTTAACGGGTACTTTGGAGCAGTACTTC
clone size: -; D gene: TRBD1; J gene: TRBJ1-5; V gene: TRBV30; CDR3 protein: CAWSVGGVFYQPQHF; CDR3 DNA: TGTGCCTGGAGTGTAGGGGGCGTCTTTTATCAGCCCCAGCATTTT